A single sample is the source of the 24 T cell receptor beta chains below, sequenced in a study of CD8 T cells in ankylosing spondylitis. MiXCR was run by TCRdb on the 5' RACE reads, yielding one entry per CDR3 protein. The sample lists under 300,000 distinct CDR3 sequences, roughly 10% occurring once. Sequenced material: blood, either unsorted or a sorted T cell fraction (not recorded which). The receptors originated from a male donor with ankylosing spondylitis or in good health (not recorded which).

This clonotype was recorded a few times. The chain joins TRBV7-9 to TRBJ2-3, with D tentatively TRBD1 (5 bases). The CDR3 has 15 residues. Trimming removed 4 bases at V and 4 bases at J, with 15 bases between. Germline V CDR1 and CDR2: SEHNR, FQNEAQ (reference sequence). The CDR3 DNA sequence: TGTGCCAGCAGCTCTGACCACAGGACGGCAGATACGCAGTATTTT. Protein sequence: CASSSDHRTADTQYF.

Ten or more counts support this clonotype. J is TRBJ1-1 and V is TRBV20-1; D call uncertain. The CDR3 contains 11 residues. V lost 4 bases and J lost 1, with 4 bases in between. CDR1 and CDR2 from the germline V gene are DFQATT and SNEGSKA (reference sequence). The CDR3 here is CSAIANTEAFF. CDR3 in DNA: TGCAGTGCTATAGCGAACACTGAAGCTTTCTTT.

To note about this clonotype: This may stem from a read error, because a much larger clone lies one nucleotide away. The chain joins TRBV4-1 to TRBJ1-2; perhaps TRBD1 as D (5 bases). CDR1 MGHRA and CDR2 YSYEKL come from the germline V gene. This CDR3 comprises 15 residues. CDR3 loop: CANSHTQVRFNGYTF. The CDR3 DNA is TGCGCCAACAGCCATACACAGGTCCGCTTTAATGGCTACACCTTC.

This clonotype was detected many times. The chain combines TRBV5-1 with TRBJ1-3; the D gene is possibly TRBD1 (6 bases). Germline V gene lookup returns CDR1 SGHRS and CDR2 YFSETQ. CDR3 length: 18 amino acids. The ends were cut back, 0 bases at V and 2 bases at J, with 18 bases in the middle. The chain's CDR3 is CASSLAISLTGTGNTIYF. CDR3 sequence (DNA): TGCGCCAGCAGCTTGGCCATTTCTTTGACAGGAACTGGAAACACCATATATTTT.

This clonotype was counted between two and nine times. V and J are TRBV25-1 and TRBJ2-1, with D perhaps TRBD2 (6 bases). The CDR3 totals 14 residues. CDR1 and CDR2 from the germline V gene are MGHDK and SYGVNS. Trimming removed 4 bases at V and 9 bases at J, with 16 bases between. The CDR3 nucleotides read TGTGCCAGCAGTGGTGAACCTGGGACTTTTGAGCAGTTCTTC. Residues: CASSGEPGTFEQFF. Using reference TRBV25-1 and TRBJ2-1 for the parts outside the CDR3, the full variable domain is EADIYQTPRYLVIGTGKKITLECSQTMGHDKMYWYQQDPGMELHLIHYSYGVNSTEKGDLSSESTVSRIRTEHFPLTLESARPSHTSQYLCASSGEPGTFEQFFGPGTRLTVL.

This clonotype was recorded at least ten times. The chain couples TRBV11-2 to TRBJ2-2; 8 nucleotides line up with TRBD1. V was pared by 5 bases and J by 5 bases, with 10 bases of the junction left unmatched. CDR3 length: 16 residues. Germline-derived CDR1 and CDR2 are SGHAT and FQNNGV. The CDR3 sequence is CASSPATGDGTGELFF. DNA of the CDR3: TGTGCCAGCAGCCCCGCGACAGGGGACGGGACCGGGGAGCTGTTTTTT. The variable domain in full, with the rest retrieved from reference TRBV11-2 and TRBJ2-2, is EAGVAQSPRYKIIEKRQSVAFWCNPISGHATLYWYQQILGQGPKLLIQFQNNGVVDDSQLPKDRFSAERLKGVDSTLKIQPAKLEDSAVYLCASSPATGDGTGELFFGEGSRLTVL.

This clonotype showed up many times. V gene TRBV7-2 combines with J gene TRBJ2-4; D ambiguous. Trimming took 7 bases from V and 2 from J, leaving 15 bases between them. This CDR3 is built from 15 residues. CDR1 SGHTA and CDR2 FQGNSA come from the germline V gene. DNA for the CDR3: TGTGCCAGCACCCCAGGCAGGTCGACCAAAAACATTCAGTACTTC. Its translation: CASTPGRSTKNIQYF.

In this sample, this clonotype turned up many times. CDR3 sequence reads: CASSFPRGGEWDTQYF. In DNA form, the CDR3 reads TGTGCCAGCAGCTTCCCTCGAGGGGGGGAATGGGATACGCAGTATTTT. The chain uses TRBV12-3 or TRBV12-4 and TRBJ2-3, with a possible D match to TRBD2 (7 bases). Trimming took 6 bases from V and 6 from J, leaving 22 bases between them. CDR3 length: 16 amino acids.

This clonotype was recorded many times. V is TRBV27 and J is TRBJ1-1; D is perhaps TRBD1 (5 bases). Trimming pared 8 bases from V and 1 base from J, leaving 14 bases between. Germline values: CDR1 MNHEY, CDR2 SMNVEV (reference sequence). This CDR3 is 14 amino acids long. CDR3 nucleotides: TGTGCCAGCCATCTTGGGGACCGGAACACTGAAGCTTTCTTT. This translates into CASHLGDRNTEAFF.

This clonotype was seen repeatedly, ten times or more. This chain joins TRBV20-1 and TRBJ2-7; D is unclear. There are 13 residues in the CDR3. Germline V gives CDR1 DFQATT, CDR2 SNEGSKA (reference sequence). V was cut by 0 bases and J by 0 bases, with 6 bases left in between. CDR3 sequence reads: CSARDGDSYEQYF. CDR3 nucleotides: TGCAGTGCTAGAGATGGGGACTCCTACGAGCAGTACTTC.

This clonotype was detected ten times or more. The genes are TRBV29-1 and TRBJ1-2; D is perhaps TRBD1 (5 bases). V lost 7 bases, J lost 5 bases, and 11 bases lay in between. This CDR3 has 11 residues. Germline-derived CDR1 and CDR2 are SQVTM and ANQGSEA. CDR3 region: CSGGEEYGYTF. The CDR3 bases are TGCAGCGGGGGGGAGGAGTATGGCTACACCTTC.

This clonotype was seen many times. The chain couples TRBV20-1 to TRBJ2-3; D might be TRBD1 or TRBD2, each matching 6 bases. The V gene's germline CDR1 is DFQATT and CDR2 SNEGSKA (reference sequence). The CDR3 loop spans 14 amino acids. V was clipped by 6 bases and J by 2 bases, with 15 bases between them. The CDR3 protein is CSARGVGYTDTQYF. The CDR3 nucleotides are TGCAGTGCGAGGGGGGTCGGTTACACAGATACGCAGTATTTT.

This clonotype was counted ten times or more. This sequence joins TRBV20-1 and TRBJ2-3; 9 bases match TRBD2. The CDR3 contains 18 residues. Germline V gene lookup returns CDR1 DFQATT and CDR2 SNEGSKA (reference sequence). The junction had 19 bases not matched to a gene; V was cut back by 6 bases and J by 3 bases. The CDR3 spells CSAGEQRAGGFFTDTQYF. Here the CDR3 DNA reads TGCAGTGCCGGAGAGCAGCGAGCGGGAGGATTCTTTACAGATACGCAGTATTTT.

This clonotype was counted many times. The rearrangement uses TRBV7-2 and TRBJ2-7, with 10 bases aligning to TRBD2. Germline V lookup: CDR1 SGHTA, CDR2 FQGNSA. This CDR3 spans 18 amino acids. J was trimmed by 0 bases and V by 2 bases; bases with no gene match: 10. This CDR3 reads CASSLSASGGLSSYEQYF. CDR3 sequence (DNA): TGTGCCAGCAGCTTATCGGCTAGCGGGGGCCTCAGCTCCTACGAGCAGTACTTC.

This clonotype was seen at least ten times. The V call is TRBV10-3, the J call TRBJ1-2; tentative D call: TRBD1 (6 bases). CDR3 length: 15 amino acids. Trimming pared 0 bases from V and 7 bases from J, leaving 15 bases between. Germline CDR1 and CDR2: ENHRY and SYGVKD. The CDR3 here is CAISESPRGKTGYTF. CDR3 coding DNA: TGTGCCATCAGTGAGTCGCCGAGGGGGAAGACTGGCTACACCTTC.

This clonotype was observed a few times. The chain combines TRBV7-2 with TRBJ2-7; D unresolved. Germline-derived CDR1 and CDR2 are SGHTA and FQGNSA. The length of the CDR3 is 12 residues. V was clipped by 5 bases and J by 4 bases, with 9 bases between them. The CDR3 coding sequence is TGTGCCAGCAGCCAGACGGGTTACGAGCAGTACTTC. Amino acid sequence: CASSQTGYEQYF.

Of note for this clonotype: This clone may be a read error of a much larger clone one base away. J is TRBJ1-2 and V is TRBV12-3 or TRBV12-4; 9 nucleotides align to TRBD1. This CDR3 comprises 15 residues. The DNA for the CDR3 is TGTACCAGCAGTTTGGGACAGGGATCGGGCTATGGCTACACCTTC. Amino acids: CTSSLGQGSGYGYTF.

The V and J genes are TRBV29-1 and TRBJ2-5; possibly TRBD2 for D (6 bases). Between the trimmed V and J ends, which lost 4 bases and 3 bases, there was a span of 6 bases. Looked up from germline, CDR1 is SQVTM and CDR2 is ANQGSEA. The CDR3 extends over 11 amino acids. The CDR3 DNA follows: TGCAGCGTTGCGGGAGAAGAGACCCAGTACTTC. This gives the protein CSVAGEETQYF.

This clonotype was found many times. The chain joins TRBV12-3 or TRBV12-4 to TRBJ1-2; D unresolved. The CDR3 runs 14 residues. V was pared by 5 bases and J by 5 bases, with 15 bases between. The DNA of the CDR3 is TGTGCCAGCAGTCCCTCGGACTGGGAATATGGCTACACCTTC. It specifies CASSPSDWEYGYTF.

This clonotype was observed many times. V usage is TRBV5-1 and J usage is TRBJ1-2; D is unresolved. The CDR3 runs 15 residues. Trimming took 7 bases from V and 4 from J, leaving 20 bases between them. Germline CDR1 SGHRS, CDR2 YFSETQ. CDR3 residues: CASYSGPEGLYGYTF. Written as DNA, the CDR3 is TGCGCCAGCTACAGCGGGCCCGAGGGCCTCTATGGCTACACCTTC.

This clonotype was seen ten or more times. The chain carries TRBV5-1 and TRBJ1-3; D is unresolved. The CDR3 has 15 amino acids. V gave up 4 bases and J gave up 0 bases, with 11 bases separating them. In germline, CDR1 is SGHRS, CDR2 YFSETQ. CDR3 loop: CASSQSQVSGNTIYF. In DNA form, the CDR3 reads TGCGCCAGCAGCCAGTCCCAGGTCTCTGGAAACACCATATATTTT.

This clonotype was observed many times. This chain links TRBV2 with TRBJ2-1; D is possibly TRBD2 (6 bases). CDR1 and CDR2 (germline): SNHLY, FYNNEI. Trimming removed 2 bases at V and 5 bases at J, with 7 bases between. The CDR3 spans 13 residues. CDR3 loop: CASSEIADNEQFF. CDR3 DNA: TGTGCCAGCAGTGAAATAGCGGACAATGAGCAGTTCTTC.

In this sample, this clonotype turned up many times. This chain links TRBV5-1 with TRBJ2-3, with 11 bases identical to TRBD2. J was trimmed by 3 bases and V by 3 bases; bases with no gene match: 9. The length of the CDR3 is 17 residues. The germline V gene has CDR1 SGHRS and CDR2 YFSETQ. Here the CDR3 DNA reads TGCGCCAGCAGCTCAACTAGCGGGGGAGTCAGAACAGATACGCAGTATTTT. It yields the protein CASSSTSGGVRTDTQYF. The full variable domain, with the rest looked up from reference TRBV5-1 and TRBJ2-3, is KAGVTQTPRYLIKTRGQQVTLSCSPISGHRSVSWYQQTPGQGLQFLFEYFSETQRNKGNFPGRFSGRQFSNSRSEMNVSTLELGDSALYLCASSSTSGGVRTDTQYFGPGTRLTVL.

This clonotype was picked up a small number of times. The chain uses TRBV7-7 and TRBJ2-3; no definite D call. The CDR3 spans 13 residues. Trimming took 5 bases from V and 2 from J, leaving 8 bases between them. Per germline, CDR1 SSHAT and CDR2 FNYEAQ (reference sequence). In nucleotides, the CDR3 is TGTGCCAGCAGCGAAGCATACACAGATACGCAGTATTTT. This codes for CASSEAYTDTQYF.